The clone carrying this T cell receptor beta chain was seen at least ten times. Germline V gene lookup returns CDR1 KGHDR and CDR2 SFDVKD. The length of the CDR3 is 18 residues. V lost 4 bases and J lost 2, with 22 bases in between. This sample was included in a study of HIV-infected patients and healthy controls. TCRdb reprocessed the 5' RACE reads with MiXCR, giving one entry per CDR3 protein. The sample lists roughly 20,000 distinct CDR3 sequences; about 16% were seen once. The chain carries TRBV24-1 and TRBJ2-5; D possibly corresponds to TRBD2 (6 bases). The source material was CD8+ T cells from blood. This clonotype was obtained from a human donor in good health. CDR3 coding DNA: TGTGCCACCAGTGAGGGGGGACGACCGCTCTCATATCAAGAGACCCAGTACTTC. Its translation is CATSEGGRPLSYQETQYF.